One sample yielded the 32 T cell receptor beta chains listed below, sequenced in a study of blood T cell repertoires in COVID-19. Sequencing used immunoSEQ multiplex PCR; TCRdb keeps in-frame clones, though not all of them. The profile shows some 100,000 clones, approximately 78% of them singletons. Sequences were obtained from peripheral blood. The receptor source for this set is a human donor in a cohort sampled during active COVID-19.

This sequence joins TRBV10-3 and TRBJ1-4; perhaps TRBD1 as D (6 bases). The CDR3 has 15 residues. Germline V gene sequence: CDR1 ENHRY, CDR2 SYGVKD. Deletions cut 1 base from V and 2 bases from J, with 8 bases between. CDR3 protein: CAISEWGGTNEKLFF. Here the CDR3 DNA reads TGTGCCATCAGTGAGTGGGGGGGCACTAATGAAAAACTGTTTTTT.

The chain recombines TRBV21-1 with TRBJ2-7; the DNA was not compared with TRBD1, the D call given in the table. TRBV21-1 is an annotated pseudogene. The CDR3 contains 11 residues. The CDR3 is CASSKQGEQYF. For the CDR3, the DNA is TGTGCCAGCAGCAAACAGGGCGAGCAGTACTTC.

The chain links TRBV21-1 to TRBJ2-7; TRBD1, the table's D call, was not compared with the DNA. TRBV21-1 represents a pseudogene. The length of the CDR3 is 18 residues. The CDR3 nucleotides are TGTGCCAGCAGCCAAACCCTTTTGGACAGGGCTGACTCCTACGAGCAGTACTTC. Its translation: CASSQTLLDRADSYEQYF.

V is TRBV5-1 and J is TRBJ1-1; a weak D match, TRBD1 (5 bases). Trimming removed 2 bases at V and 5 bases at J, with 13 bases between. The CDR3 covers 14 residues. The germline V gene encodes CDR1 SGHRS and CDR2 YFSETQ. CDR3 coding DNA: TGCGCCAGCAGCTTACAGACAGTTGGGACTGAAGCTTTCTTT. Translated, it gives CASSLQTVGTEAFF.

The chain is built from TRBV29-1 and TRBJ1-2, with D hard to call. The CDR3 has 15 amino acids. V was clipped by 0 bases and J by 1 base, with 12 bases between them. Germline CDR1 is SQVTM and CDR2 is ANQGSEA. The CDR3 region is CSVEDRAILNYGYTF. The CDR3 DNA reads TGCAGCGTTGAAGATCGAGCGATCCTTAACTATGGCTACACCTTC.

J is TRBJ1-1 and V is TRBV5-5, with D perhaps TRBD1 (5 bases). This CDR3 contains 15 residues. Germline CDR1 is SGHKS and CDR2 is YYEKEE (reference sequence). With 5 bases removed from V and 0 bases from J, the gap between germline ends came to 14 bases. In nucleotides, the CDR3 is TGTGCCAGCAGAGACAGACCATACATGAACACTGAAGCTTTCTTT. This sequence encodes CASRDRPYMNTEAFF.

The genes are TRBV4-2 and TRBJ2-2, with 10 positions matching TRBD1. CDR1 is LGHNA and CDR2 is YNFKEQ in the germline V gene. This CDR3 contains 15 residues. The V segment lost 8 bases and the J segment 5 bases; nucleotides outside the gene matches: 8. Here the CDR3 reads CASRQTGGWTGELFF. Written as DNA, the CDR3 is TGTGCCAGCCGTCAGACAGGGGGCTGGACCGGGGAGCTGTTTTTT.

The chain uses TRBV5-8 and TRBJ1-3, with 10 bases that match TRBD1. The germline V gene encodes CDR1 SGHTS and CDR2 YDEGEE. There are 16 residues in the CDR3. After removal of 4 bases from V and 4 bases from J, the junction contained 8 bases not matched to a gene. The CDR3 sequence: CASSRATGGPGNTIYF. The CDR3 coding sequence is TGTGCCAGCAGCCGGGCGACAGGGGGCCCAGGAAACACCATATATTTT.

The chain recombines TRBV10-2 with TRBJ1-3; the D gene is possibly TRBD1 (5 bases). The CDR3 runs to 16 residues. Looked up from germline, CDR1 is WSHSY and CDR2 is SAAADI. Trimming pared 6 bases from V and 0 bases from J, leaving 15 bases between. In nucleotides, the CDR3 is TGCGCCAGCAGCAAGGGCAGGGAGGCCTCTGGAAACACCATATATTTT. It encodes CASSKGREASGNTIYF.

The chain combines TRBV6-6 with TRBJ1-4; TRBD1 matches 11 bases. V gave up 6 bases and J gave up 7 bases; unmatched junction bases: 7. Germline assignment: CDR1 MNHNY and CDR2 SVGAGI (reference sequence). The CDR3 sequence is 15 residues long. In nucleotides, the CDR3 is TGTGCCAGCAGAAATTACGGGACAGGGGGTGAAAAACTGTTTTTT. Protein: CASRNYGTGGEKLFF.

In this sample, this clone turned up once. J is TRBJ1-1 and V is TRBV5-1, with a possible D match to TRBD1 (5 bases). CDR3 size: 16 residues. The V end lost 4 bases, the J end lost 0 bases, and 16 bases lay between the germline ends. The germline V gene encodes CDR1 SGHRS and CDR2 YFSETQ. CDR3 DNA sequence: TGCGCCAGCAGCACACTTTACGGGGGGGTGAACACTGAAGCTTTCTTT. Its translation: CASSTLYGGVNTEAFF.

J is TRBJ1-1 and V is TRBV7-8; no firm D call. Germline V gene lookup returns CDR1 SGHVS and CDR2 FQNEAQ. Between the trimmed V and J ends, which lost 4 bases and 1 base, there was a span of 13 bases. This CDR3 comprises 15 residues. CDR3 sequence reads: CASSSRRVQNTEAFF. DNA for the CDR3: TGTGCCAGCAGCTCCCGGCGGGTCCAGAACACTGAAGCTTTCTTT.

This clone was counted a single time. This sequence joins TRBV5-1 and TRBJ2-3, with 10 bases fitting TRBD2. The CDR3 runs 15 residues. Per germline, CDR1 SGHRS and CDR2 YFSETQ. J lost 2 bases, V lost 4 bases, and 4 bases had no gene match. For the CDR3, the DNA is TGCGCCAGCAGCGCCCTAGCGGGGGTCACAGATACGCAGTATTTT. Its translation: CASSALAGVTDTQYF.

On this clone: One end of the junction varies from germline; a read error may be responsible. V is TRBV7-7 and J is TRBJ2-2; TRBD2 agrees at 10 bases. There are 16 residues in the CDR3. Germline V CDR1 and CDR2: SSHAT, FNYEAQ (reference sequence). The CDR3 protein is CASSSSGGEITGELFF. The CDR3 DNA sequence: TGTGCTAGCAGCTCCAGCGGGGGGGAAATAACCGGGGAGCTGTTTTTT.

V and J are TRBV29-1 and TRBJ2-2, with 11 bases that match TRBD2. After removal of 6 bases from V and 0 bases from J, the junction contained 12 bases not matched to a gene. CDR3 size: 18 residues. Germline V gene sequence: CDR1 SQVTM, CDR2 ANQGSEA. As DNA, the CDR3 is TGCAGCGTCAGGCGGGGGACTAGCGGTGTTCCGAACACCGGGGAGCTGTTTTTT. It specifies CSVRRGTSGVPNTGELFF.

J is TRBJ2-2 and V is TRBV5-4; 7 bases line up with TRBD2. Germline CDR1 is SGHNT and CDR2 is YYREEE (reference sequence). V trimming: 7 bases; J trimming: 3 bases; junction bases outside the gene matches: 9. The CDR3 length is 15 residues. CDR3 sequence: CASHGGGRDTGELFF. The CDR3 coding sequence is TGTGCCAGCCACGGGGGAGGGCGGGACACCGGGGAGCTGTTTTTT.

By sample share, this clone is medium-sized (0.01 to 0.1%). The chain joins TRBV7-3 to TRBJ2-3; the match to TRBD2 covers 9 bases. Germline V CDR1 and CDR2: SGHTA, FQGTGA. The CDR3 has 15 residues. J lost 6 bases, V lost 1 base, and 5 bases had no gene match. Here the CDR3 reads CASSLMAGGQDTQYF. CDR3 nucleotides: TGTGCCAGCAGCTTAATGGCGGGGGGGCAGGATACGCAGTATTTT.

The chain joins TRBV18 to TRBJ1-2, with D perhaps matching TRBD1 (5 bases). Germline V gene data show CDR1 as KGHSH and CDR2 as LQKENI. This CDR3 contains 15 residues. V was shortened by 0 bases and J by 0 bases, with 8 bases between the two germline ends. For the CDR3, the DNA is TGTGCCAGCTCACCACCAAGGGGTCCTAACTATGGCTACACCTTC. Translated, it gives CASSPPRGPNYGYTF.

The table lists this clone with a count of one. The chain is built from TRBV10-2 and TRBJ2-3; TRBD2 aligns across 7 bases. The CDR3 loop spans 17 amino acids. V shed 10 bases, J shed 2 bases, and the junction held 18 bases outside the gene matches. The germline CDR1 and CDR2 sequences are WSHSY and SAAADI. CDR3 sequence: CATSGTNGNDNTDTQYF. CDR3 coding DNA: TGCGCCACGTCAGGGACTAACGGGAACGATAACACAGATACGCAGTATTTT.

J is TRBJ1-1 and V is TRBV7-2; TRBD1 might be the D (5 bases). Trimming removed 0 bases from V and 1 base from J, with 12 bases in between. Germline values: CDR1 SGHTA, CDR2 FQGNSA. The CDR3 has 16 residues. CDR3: CASSLAPFTGNTEAFF. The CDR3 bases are TGTGCCAGCAGCTTAGCCCCCTTTACAGGGAACACTGAAGCTTTCTTT.

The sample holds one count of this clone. The CDR3 nucleotides read TGCAGTGCTAGTGATTACAGGGAGAGGACTGAAGCTTTCTTT. It encodes CSASDYRERTEAFF. V gene TRBV20-1 combines with J gene TRBJ1-1, with D possibly being TRBD1 (6 bases). Between the trimmed V and J ends, which lost 3 bases and 5 bases, there was a span of 16 bases. Germline assignment: CDR1 DFQATT and CDR2 SNEGSKA (reference sequence). The CDR3 is made up of 14 amino acids.

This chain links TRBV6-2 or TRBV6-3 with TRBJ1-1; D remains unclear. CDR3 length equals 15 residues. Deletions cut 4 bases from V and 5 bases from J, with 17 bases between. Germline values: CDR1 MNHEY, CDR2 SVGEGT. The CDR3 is CASSSLSAGRTEAFF. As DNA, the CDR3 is TGTGCCAGCAGTTCCCTCTCGGCGGGAAGGACTGAAGCTTTCTTT.

The CDR3 loop reads CAISDWQDAYEQYF. Written as DNA, the CDR3 is TGTGCCATCAGTGATTGGCAGGATGCCTACGAGCAGTACTTC. The V call is TRBV10-3, the J call TRBJ2-7; D not certain. CDR1 and CDR2 (germline): ENHRY, SYGVKD. Trimming took 3 bases from V and 2 from J, leaving 11 bases between them. This CDR3 has 14 amino acids.

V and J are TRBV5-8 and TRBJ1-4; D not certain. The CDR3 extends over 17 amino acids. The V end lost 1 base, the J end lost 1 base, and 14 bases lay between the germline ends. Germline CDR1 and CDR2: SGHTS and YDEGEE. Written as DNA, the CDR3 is TGTGCCAGCAGCTTGAGCAGCGTGGTTAAAACTAATGAAAAACTGTTTTTT. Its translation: CASSLSSVVKTNEKLFF. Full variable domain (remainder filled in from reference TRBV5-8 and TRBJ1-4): EAGVTQSPTHLIKTRGQQATLRCSPISGHTSVYWYQQALGLGLQFLLWYDEGEERNRGNFPPRFSGRQFPNYSSELNVNALELEDSALYLCASSLSSVVKTNEKLFFGSGTQLSVL.

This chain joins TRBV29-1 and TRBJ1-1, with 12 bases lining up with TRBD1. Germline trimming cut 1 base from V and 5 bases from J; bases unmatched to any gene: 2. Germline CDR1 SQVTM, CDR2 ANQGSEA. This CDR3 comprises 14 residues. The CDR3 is CSVEGGQGATEAFF. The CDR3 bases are TGCAGCGTTGAAGGGGGACAGGGGGCGACTGAAGCTTTCTTT. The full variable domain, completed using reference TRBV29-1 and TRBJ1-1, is SAVISQKPSRDICQRGTSLTIQCQVDSQVTMMFWYRQQPGQSLTLIATANQGSEATYESGFVIDKFPISRPNLTFSTLTVSNMSPEDSSIYLCSVEGGQGATEAFFGQGTRLTVV.

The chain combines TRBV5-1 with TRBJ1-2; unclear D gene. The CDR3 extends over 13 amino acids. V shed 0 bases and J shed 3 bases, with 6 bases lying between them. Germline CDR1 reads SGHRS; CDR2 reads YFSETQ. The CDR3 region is CASSLELDYGYTF. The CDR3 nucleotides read TGCGCCAGCAGCTTGGAGTTAGACTATGGCTACACCTTC.

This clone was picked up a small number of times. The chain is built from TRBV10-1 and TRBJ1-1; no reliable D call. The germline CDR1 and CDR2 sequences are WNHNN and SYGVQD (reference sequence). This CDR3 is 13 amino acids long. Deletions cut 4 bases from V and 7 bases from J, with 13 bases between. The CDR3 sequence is CASSVYEESEAFF. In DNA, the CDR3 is TGCGCCAGCAGTGTTTACGAAGAGAGTGAAGCTTTCTTT.

Here the CDR3 DNA reads TGTGCCAGCAGCTTATCTCGGGACACCATCTACGAGCAGTACTTC. This gives the protein CASSLSRDTIYEQYF. J is TRBJ2-7 and V is TRBV7-9; tentatively, D is TRBD1 (6 bases). The CDR3 has 15 amino acids. CDR1 is SEHNR and CDR2 is FQNEAQ in the germline V gene (reference sequence). The V gene lost 2 bases and the J gene lost 3 bases, with 14 bases spanning the gap.

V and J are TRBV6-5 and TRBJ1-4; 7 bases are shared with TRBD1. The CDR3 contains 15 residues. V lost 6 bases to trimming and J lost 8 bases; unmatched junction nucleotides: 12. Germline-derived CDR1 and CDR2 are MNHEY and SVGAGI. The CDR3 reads CASRQTDRAYEKLFF. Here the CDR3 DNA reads TGTGCCAGCAGGCAGACCGACAGGGCATACGAAAAACTGTTTTTT.

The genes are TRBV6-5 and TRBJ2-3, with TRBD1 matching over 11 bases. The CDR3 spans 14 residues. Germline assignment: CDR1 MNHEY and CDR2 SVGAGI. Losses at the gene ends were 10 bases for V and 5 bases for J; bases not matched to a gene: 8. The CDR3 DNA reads TGTGCCAACCGGGACAGGGGGAGGGGAGATACGCAGTATTTT. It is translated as CANRDRGRGDTQYF.

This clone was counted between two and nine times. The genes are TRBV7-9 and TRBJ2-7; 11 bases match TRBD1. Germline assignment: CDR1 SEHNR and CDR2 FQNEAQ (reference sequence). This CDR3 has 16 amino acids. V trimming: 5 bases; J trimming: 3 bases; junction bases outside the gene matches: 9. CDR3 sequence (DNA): TGTGCCAGCAGCCCCATTGGGACAGGGGGTATCTACGAGCAGTACTTC. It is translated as CASSPIGTGGIYEQYF. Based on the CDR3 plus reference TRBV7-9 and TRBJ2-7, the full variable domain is DTGVSQNPRHKITKRGQNVTFRCDPISEHNRLYWYRQTLGQGPEFLTYFQNEAQLEKSRLLSDRFSAERPKGSFSTLEIQRTEQGDSAMYLCASSPIGTGGIYEQYFGPGTRLTVT.

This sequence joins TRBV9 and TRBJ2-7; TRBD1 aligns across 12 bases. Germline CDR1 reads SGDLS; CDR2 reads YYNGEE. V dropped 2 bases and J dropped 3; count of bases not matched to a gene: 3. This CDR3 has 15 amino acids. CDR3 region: CASSVGTGGLYEQYF. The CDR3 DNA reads TGTGCCAGCAGCGTCGGGACAGGGGGCCTCTACGAGCAGTACTTC.